This TCR beta chain is from a study of molecular identifiers for immune sequencing clone quantification. MiXCR, applied by TCRdb to the PCR reads, yields one record per CDR3 protein. The sample records approximately 550,000 distinct CDR3 sequences, roughly 25% being singletons. With regard to this clonotype: Its antigen remains unidentified.

The study, taken as a whole, reports: Clones above 20 RNA copies held over 98% of effector molecules, under 1% in naive cells.

The germline CDR1 and CDR2 sequences are MNHEY and SVGAGI. V lost 6 bases, J lost 1 base, and 15 bases stayed unmatched. The CDR3 length is 18 residues. The clonotype comes from a human donor in good health. Some libraries in this study had Jurkat cell RNA spiked in. Specimen: naive CD8+ T cells from blood, with Jurkat cell RNA spiked in. The subset: FACS-sorted CD8+CD4-CCR7+CD45RA+ naive T cells. The rearrangement joins TRBV6-5 to TRBJ2-4, with TRBD2 identical over 7 bases. This chain's CDR3 is CASSPKHPGGSAKNIQYF. DNA of the CDR3: TGTGCCAGCAGCCCCAAACACCCGGGGGGTTCCGCCAAAAACATTCAGTACTTC.